Included here is one T cell receptor (beta chain) sequence, with context. Its ends do not fully match the called genes, so a read error is possible. The CDR3 contains 14 residues. Per the germline V gene, CDR1 is SSHAT and CDR2 is FNYEAQ (reference sequence). Measured with immunoSEQ multiplex PCR; TCRdb has only the in-frame clones, and not every one. The sample has some 100,000 clones, about 85% seen once. These data are taken from a study of radiotherapy plus CTLA-4 blockade in lung cancer. This rearrangement joins TRBV7-7 to TRBJ2-5, with a tentative D call TRBD1 (5 bases). The clonotype originates from a human donor with non-small cell lung cancer that progressed on radiotherapy plus ipilimumab. Sequencing used peripheral blood, obtained from a patient treated with radiotherapy plus ipilimumab. Here the CDR3 reads CASSSGAGEGAQYF. The CDR3 DNA sequence: TGTGCTAGCAGCTCTGGGGCCGGAGAAGGGGCCCAGTACTTC.